This T cell receptor beta chain was captured by sequencing in a study of blood T cell repertoires in COVID-19. V was shortened by 5 bases and J by 1 base, with 8 bases between the two germline ends. This CDR3 has 14 residues. Looked up from germline, CDR1 is LNHDA and CDR2 is SQIVND (reference sequence). Some clones are missing from TCRdb's copy, which holds only in-frame ones; the method was immunoSEQ multiplex PCR. The sample shows some 290,000 clones, 81% of them seen only once. Sequences were obtained from peripheral blood. This chain connects TRBV19 to TRBJ1-4; D not certain. The receptor's source is a woman in her sixties with active or convalescent COVID-19. The CDR3 DNA sequence: TGTGCCAGTAGTGAAGAGGGAACTAATGAAAAACTGTTTTTT. Protein sequence: CASSEEGTNEKLFF.